The rows below give T cell receptor beta chains drawn from one sample of a study of molecular identifiers for immune sequencing clone quantification. MiXCR was run by TCRdb on the PCR reads, yielding one entry per CDR3 protein. The data hold approximately 90,000 distinct CDR3 sequences, with 20% to 25% observed a single time. The sample comprised naive CD8+ T cells from blood, with Jurkat cell RNA spiked in. These receptors were obtained from a human donor in good health. Some libraries in this study had Jurkat cell RNA spiked in. CDR3s include the opening cysteine and the closing phenylalanine or tryptophan. Expanded clones get a size class; other rows say once, few or many, or leave the size out.

clone_size j_call v_call cdr3_aa
few TRBJ2-1 TRBV19 CASSMEGYNEQFF
few TRBJ2-7 TRBV3-1 CASSQDRLAGDEQYF
many TRBJ2-7 TRBV5-4 CASSPSRTGAYEQYF
many TRBJ2-1 TRBV5-5 CASSEWTGAAGEQFF
many TRBJ2-3 TRBV4-2 CASSQEGQGVLVPDTQYF
many TRBJ1-1 TRBV9 CASSVAGDLNEAFF
- TRBJ2-1 TRBV27 CASSFTDQNNEQFF
few TRBJ2-7 TRBV7-2 CASSDRGIYEQYF
many TRBJ2-3 TRBV12-3/TRBV12-4 CASSPKFGGLATDTQYF
many TRBJ1-1 TRBV5-1 CASSLRQGMGATEAFF
- TRBJ2-3 TRBV5-1 CASSLNGQPSTDAQYF
- TRBJ2-2 TRBV20-1 CSAPSASSGSYTGELFF
few TRBJ2-3 TRBV12-3/TRBV12-4 CASTRDRLGTDTQYF
many TRBJ2-7 TRBV29-1 CSGRDTSYEQYF
many TRBJ2-2 TRBV12-3/TRBV12-4 CASSRGQGAPGELFF
- TRBJ1-4 TRBV27 CASSSLRPRGGEKLLF
many TRBJ2-2 TRBV13 CASSSGTNTGELFF
many TRBJ2-3 TRBV9 CASSETTSGTVADTQYF
many TRBJ2-7 TRBV18 CASSPPAGTYEQYF
many TRBJ1-6 TRBV9 CASMGIAGSPLHF
- TRBJ2-1 TRBV7-6 CASSSGTYGNKQFF
many TRBJ2-1 TRBV25-1 CASSDGGQGAHEQFF
- TRBJ2-5 TRBV27 CASSPLLAGGYQETQYF
- TRBJ2-7 TRBV30 CAWEGPSSSYEQYF
many TRBJ2-3 TRBV11-2 CASSLPSIMGILSPHLSTDTQYF
many TRBJ2-2 TRBV27 CASRQGTNTGELFF
many TRBJ2-7 TRBV5-1 CASSLDPGLYEQYF